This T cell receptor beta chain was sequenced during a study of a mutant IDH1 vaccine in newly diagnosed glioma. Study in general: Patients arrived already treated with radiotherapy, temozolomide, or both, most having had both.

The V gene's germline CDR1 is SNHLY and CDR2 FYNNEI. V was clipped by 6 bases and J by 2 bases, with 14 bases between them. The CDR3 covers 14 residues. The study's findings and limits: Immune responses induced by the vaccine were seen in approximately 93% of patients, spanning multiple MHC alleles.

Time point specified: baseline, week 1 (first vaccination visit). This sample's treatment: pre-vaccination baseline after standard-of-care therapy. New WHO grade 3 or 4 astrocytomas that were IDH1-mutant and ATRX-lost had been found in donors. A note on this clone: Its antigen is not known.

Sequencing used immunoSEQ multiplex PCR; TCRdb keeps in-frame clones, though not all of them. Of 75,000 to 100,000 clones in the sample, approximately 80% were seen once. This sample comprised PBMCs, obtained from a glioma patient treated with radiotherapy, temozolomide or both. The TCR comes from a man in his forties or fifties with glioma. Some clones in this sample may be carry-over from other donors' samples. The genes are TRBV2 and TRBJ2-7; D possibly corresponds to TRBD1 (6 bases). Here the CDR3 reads CASRTGTKTYEQYF. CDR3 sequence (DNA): TGTGCCAGCAGAACCGGGACAAAGACCTACGAGCAGTACTTC.